Each of the 30 T cell receptor beta chains below was sequenced from the same sample in a study of blood T cell repertoires in COVID-19. Sequencing was performed with immunoSEQ multiplex PCR; in TCRdb, only in-frame clones are kept and a portion is missing. The data hold around 310,000 clones, with over 80% observed a single time. The sequenced sample was PBMCs or T cells enriched from blood (not recorded which). These TCRs come from a young man who had recovered from COVID-19.

The chain recombines TRBV5-4 with TRBJ2-3, with 13 bases that match TRBD2. J lost 6 bases, V lost 4 bases, and 8 bases had no gene match. This CDR3 has 16 amino acids. The germline V gene has CDR1 SGHNT and CDR2 YYREEE (reference sequence). CDR3 amino acids: CASSRTSGGPGDTQYF. The CDR3 DNA sequence: TGTGCCAGCAGCCGGACTAGCGGGGGCCCCGGGGATACGCAGTATTTT.

The chain recombines TRBV7-3 with TRBJ2-1, with 7 positions matching TRBD1. V shed 6 bases, J shed 8 bases, and the junction held 4 bases outside the gene matches. The CDR3 totals 12 residues. The germline V gene has CDR1 SGHTA and CDR2 FQGTGA. The CDR3 loop reads CASSRTGDEQFF. CDR3 DNA: TGTGCCAGCAGTCGCACAGGGGATGAGCAGTTCTTC.

The rearrangement joins TRBV19 to TRBJ2-2; D ambiguous. Germline V gene data show CDR1 as LNHDA and CDR2 as SQIVND (reference sequence). The CDR3 contains 15 residues. The V and J ends lost 3 bases and 2 bases respectively, with 10 bases between them. The CDR3 spells CASSIIGQNTGELFF. CDR3 nucleotides: TGTGCCAGTAGTATTATTGGCCAAAACACCGGGGAGCTGTTTTTT.

This chain joins TRBV27 and TRBJ2-1, with 8 positions matching TRBD1. The CDR3 consists of 14 residues. CDR1 and CDR2 (germline): MNHEY, SMNVEV (reference sequence). Trimming at V came to 5 bases and at J to 8 bases, leaving 8 bases not matched to a gene. The CDR3 sequence is CASSKRTGSDEQFF. The CDR3 DNA is TGTGCCAGCAGTAAAAGGACAGGGTCGGATGAGCAGTTCTTC.

The chain combines TRBV19 with TRBJ2-1, with 7 bases lining up with TRBD1. With V trimmed by 3 bases and J by 9 bases, 17 bases remained unmatched. The CDR3 contains 17 residues. The germline CDR1 and CDR2 sequences are LNHDA and SQIVND (reference sequence). This CDR3 is CASSMEPGQPPRSEQFF. The CDR3 bases are TGTGCCAGTAGTATGGAACCGGGACAGCCTCCGAGGTCTGAGCAGTTCTTC.

This chain joins TRBV27 and TRBJ1-5; 8 bases fit TRBD1. This CDR3 spans 16 amino acids. Germline CDR1 and CDR2: MNHEY and SMNVEV (reference sequence). The V and J ends lost 2 bases and 2 bases, in that order; junction bases with no gene match: 5. CDR3 sequence (DNA): TGTGCCAGCAGTTTAACGGCAGGGGGCCGCAATCAGCCCCAGCATTTT. Translated: CASSLTAGGRNQPQHF.

This clone was seen a single time. The chain uses TRBV28 and TRBJ2-1, with D perhaps TRBD2 (5 bases). The ends were cut back, 5 bases at V and 6 bases at J, with 17 bases in the middle. Germline lookup yields CDR1 MDHEN and CDR2 SYDVKM. The length of the CDR3 is 15 residues. CDR3 loop: CASSQWARVTNEQFF. The CDR3 DNA is TGTGCCAGCAGTCAGTGGGCGAGGGTCACCAATGAGCAGTTCTTC.

The genes are TRBV10-1 and TRBJ2-3; 8 bases are a match to TRBD2. The CDR3 totals 15 residues. Germline V gives CDR1 WNHNN, CDR2 SYGVQD (reference sequence). The V segment lost 5 bases and the J segment 3 bases; nucleotides outside the gene matches: 7. This chain's CDR3 is CASSTSGGTTDTQYF. CDR3 bases: TGCGCCAGCAGTACAAGCGGGGGAACTACAGATACGCAGTATTTT.

The chain combines TRBV7-8 with TRBJ2-1; possibly TRBD2 for D (5 bases). The V gene's germline CDR1 is SGHVS and CDR2 FQNEAQ. V was shortened by 5 bases and J by 0 bases, with 17 bases between the two germline ends. This CDR3 spans 17 amino acids. In DNA, the CDR3 is TGTGCCAGCAGCCCCCGGCCCATGGGGAGCTCCTACAATGAGCAGTTCTTC. Translated, it gives CASSPRPMGSSYNEQFF.

The chain employs TRBV7-9 and TRBJ1-2; D is ambiguous. CDR1 SEHNR and CDR2 FQNEAQ come from the germline V gene (reference sequence). V was pared by 5 bases and J by 4 bases, with 17 bases between. The CDR3 is 15 amino acids. This chain's CDR3 is CASSARDSYPYGYTF. Written as DNA, the CDR3 is TGTGCCAGCAGCGCCCGTGACTCATACCCCTATGGCTACACCTTC. The variable domain in full, completed from reference TRBV7-9 and TRBJ1-2, reads DTGVSQNPRHKITKRGQNVTFRCDPISEHNRLYWYRQTLGQGPEFLTYFQNEAQLEKSRLLSDRFSAERPKGSFSTLEIQRTEQGDSAMYLCASSARDSYPYGYTFGSGTRLTVV.

The chain carries TRBV2 and TRBJ2-7; TRBD2 is a possible D gene (7 bases). CDR1 and CDR2 from the germline V gene are SNHLY and FYNNEI. V lost 7 bases and J lost 4, with 11 bases in between. This CDR3 has 12 amino acids. The CDR3 loop is CASTEGGYEQYF. CDR3 DNA sequence: TGTGCCAGCACCGAGGGGGGGTACGAGCAGTACTTC.

This clone appeared a few times. This rearrangement joins TRBV29-1 to TRBJ2-1, with TRBD1 identical over 9 bases. J gave up 7 bases and V 7 bases, and 11 bases lay outside the gene matches. CDR3 length: 14 amino acids. Germline V gene data show CDR1 as SQVTM and CDR2 as ANQGSEA. CDR3 region: CSGDAGTGYNEQFF. The CDR3 DNA reads as TGCAGCGGGGATGCAGGGACAGGGTATAATGAGCAGTTCTTC.

The genes are TRBV5-1 and TRBJ1-1; maybe TRBD1 (5 bases). There are 15 residues in the CDR3. CDR1 and CDR2 (germline): SGHRS, YFSETQ. V was trimmed by 1 base and J by 5 bases, leaving 15 bases between them. For the CDR3, the DNA is TGCGCCAGCAGCTTGTATCTGGGGCAGGAAACTGAAGCTTTCTTT. Translated: CASSLYLGQETEAFF. Full variable domain (missing parts from reference TRBV5-1 and TRBJ1-1): KAGVTQTPRYLIKTRGQQVTLSCSPISGHRSVSWYQQTPGQGLQFLFEYFSETQRNKGNFPGRFSGRQFSNSRSEMNVSTLELGDSALYLCASSLYLGQETEAFFGQGTRLTVV.

V and J are TRBV2 and TRBJ2-5, with a possible D match to TRBD1 (6 bases). The ends were cut back, 11 bases at V and 4 bases at J, with 26 bases in the middle. The CDR3 covers 16 residues. Germline assignment: CDR1 SNHLY and CDR2 FYNNEI. The CDR3 sequence is CAGLPGNRAPRETQYF. The CDR3 region has the DNA TGTGCCGGACTCCCCGGGAACAGGGCCCCAAGAGAGACCCAGTACTTC.

CDR3 amino acids: CASSLANTGGSELIYGYTF. CDR3 nucleotides: TGTGCCAGCAGCTTAGCGAATACGGGGGGATCAGAACTAATCTATGGCTACACCTTC. The V call is TRBV7-8, the J call TRBJ1-2; D may be TRBD1 (5 bases). Trimming removed 0 bases from V and 4 bases from J, with 24 bases in between. Per germline, CDR1 SGHVS and CDR2 FQNEAQ. The CDR3 totals 19 residues. The whole variable domain, remainder taken from reference TRBV7-8 and TRBJ1-2, is GAGVSQSPRYKVAKRGQDVALRCDPISGHVSLFWYQQALGQGPEFLTYFQNEAQLDKSGLPSDRFFAERPEGSVSTLKIQRTQQEDSAVYLCASSLANTGGSELIYGYTFGSGTRLTVV.

The chain links TRBV7-6 to TRBJ2-5; tentative D call: TRBD2 (5 bases). Trimming left V 2 bases short and J 2 bases short, with 9 bases between. This CDR3 region has 14 residues. The germline CDR1 and CDR2 sequences are SGHVS and FNYEAQ. Here the CDR3 reads CASSLSRGQETQYF. The CDR3 bases are TGTGCCAGCAGCTTAAGCCGGGGTCAAGAGACCCAGTACTTC.

V is TRBV4-1 and J is TRBJ1-5, with D perhaps matching TRBD1 (5 bases). The CDR3 has 14 amino acids. Deletions cut 4 bases from V and 3 bases from J, with 10 bases between. The germline gives CDR1 MGHRA, CDR2 YSYEKL. The CDR3 sequence: CASSRAGHNQPQHF. The CDR3 DNA sequence: TGCGCCAGCAGCCGGGCAGGGCACAATCAGCCCCAGCATTTT.

This clone was seen once. This sequence joins TRBV7-2 and TRBJ1-4; D gene uncertain. The CDR3 is 15 residues long. Per the germline V gene, CDR1 is SGHTA and CDR2 is FQGNSA. V lost 5 bases to trimming and J lost 7 bases, with 17 bases between them. This CDR3 reads CASSKNGLRGEKLFF. The CDR3 nucleotides read TGTGCCAGCAGCAAAAACGGGCTACGGGGTGAAAAACTGTTTTTT.

This clone has a handful of counts. This chain uses TRBV3-1 (or the pseudogene TRBV3-2) with TRBJ1-2; no clear D gene. The V and J ends lost 2 bases and 8 bases respectively, with 18 bases between them. The CDR3 sequence is 15 residues long. Germline assignment: CDR1 LGHDT and CDR2 YNNKEL (reference sequence). The CDR3 DNA is TGTGCCAGCAGCCAACCCATCCGGGTCCTATTAGGCTACACCTTC. Its protein is CASSQPIRVLLGYTF.

The rearrangement links TRBV25-1 to TRBJ1-2; D unresolved. This CDR3 contains 14 residues. The germline V gene has CDR1 MGHDK and CDR2 SYGVNS. Trimming shortened V by 4 bases and J by 4 bases, and 13 bases separated the two germline ends. CDR3 sequence reads: CASSGGNWVYGYTF. The DNA for the CDR3 is TGTGCCAGCAGTGGAGGTAATTGGGTCTATGGCTACACCTTC.

The rearrangement joins TRBV7-9 to TRBJ2-7; D might be TRBD1 (5 bases). The CDR3 is made up of 15 amino acids. Deletions cut 0 bases from V and 3 bases from J, with 12 bases between. Germline V lookup: CDR1 SEHNR, CDR2 FQNEAQ (reference sequence). The CDR3, as DNA: TGTGCCAGCAGCTTAGCAGGTCAGGGTGGCTACGAGCAGTACTTC. Its protein is CASSLAGQGGYEQYF.

This clone was recorded only once. J is TRBJ2-1 and V is TRBV5-1; 7 positions match TRBD1. The J segment lost 3 bases and the V segment lost 7 bases, leaving 10 bases of the junction unmatched. The CDR3 is 15 amino acids. Germline V gene sequence: CDR1 SGHRS, CDR2 YFSETQ. The CDR3 DNA reads as TGCGCCAGCCGTTCTGAAGGACAGGTCTACAATGAGCAGTTCTTC. Translation gives CASRSEGQVYNEQFF.

This clone was observed once. The chain links TRBV5-1 to TRBJ1-1; 7 bases agree with TRBD1. V shed 3 bases and J 4 bases; nucleotides not matched to a gene: 9. The CDR3 length is 15 residues. Germline V gives CDR1 SGHRS, CDR2 YFSETQ. For the CDR3, the DNA is TGCGCCAGCAGCTCCTCTGCAGGGGGTGTCACTGAAGCTTTCTTT. Translation: CASSSSAGGVTEAFF.

The V and J genes are TRBV25-1 and TRBJ1-3; D call uncertain. The CDR3 spans 13 residues. The V and J ends lost 9 bases and 4 bases respectively, with 13 bases between them. Germline CDR1 and CDR2: MGHDK and SYGVNS. For the CDR3, the DNA is TGTGCCAGTGGTCCTACGGGGGGAAACACCATATATTTT. Amino acids: CASGPTGGNTIYF. The full variable domain, in which reference TRBV25-1 and TRBJ1-3 provide the parts outside the CDR3, is EADIYQTPRYLVIGTGKKITLECSQTMGHDKMYWYQQDPGMELHLIHYSYGVNSTEKGDLSSESTVSRIRTEHFPLTLESARPSHTSQYLCASGPTGGNTIYFGEGSWLTVV.

The rearrangement links TRBV5-1 to TRBJ2-2; TRBD1 might be the D (7 bases). This CDR3 is 16 amino acids long. Trimming left V 1 base short and J 2 bases short, with 12 bases between. CDR1 and CDR2 (germline): SGHRS, YFSETQ. CDR3 DNA sequence: TGCGCCAGCAGCTTGTTTCAGGGGGGTAACACCGGGGAGCTGTTTTTT. Translated, it gives CASSLFQGGNTGELFF.

The V gene is TRBV7-8, the J gene TRBJ1-5, with 12 nucleotides matching TRBD1. Per the germline V gene, CDR1 is SGHVS and CDR2 is FQNEAQ. The J segment lost 6 bases and the V segment lost 0 bases, leaving 3 bases of the junction unmatched. This CDR3 is 16 amino acids long. Here the CDR3 DNA reads TGTGCCAGCAGCTTAGCGGGACAGGGGGCATCTCAGCCCCAGCATTTT. It is translated as CASSLAGQGASQPQHF.

The chain uses TRBV7-9 and TRBJ2-6, with D possibly matching TRBD1 (7 bases). The CDR3 contains 17 residues. V was trimmed by 3 bases and J by 0 bases, leaving 12 bases between them. Per the germline V gene, CDR1 is SEHNR and CDR2 is FQNEAQ (reference sequence). In nucleotides, the CDR3 is TGTGCCAGCAGCTTCGGAGGGGGCATCTCTGGGGCCAACGTCCTGACTTTC. This gives the protein CASSFGGGISGANVLTF.

The chain couples TRBV12-3 or TRBV12-4 to TRBJ1-6; D might be TRBD1 (6 bases). V was trimmed by 6 bases and J by 7 bases, leaving 10 bases between them. This CDR3 has 13 amino acids. The CDR3 protein is CASRVQGNSPLHF. The CDR3 bases are TGTGCCAGCAGGGTACAGGGAAATTCACCCCTCCACTTT.

The genes are TRBV19 and TRBJ2-2; TRBD1 is a possible D gene (6 bases). The CDR3 loop spans 15 amino acids. Germline lookup yields CDR1 LNHDA and CDR2 SQIVND (reference sequence). Trimming stripped 2 bases from V and 3 bases from J, with 10 bases between. CDR3 sequence (DNA): TGTGCCAGTAGTATAAGGACAGCACACACCGGGGAGCTGTTTTTT. The encoded protein is CASSIRTAHTGELFF.

The chain recombines TRBV11-2 with TRBJ2-7, with D tentatively TRBD2 (7 bases). Germline lookup yields CDR1 SGHAT and CDR2 FQNNGV. Trimming removed 2 bases at V and 4 bases at J, with 27 bases between. The CDR3 is 19 amino acids. Here the CDR3 DNA reads TGTGCCAGCAGCTTAACGGCGGTGGGAGGGGGGCACCGACCTTACGAGCAGTACTTC. Translation gives CASSLTAVGGGHRPYEQYF.